These 21 T cell receptor beta chains originate from one sample sequenced in a study of cytomegalovirus exposure and HLA in healthy donors (dated by TCRdb to the late 2010s). Library preparation was by the immunoSEQ multiplex PCR assay. A mixture of 60 forward primers for TCR Vbeta segments and 13 reverse primers for TCR Jbeta segments was used in the multiplex PCR. The clones in this table, taken by TCRdb from immuneACCESS, are in-frame only. Not every clone is retained; where verified, under half of the shortfall comes from an unresolved V gene, and the cause of the rest is unknown. The sample contains roughly 190,000 clones, 9.5% of them found a single time. The ten largest make up over 1% of the sample. The sequenced sample consisted of PBMCs. All receptors derive from a woman aged 25 to 39 in good health and CMV-seropositive.

This clone was seen only a few times. This sequence joins TRBV30 and TRBJ2-4, with 11 positions matching TRBD2. V was pared by 2 bases and J by 7 bases, with 10 bases of the junction left unmatched. This CDR3 contains 16 residues. Germline CDR1 reads GTSNPN; CDR2 reads SVGIG (reference sequence). The CDR3 DNA follows: TGTGCCTGGAGTAGGGTAGCGGGAGGGCCACGGAACATTCAGTACTTC. This sequence encodes CAWSRVAGGPRNIQYF.

Here the CDR3 DNA reads TGTGCCAGCAGCACTAGGGGGACTGAAGCTTTCTTT. Translated: CASSTRGTEAFF. The V and J genes are TRBV11-2 and TRBJ1-1; TRBD1 is a possible D gene (6 bases). The CDR3 sequence is 12 residues long. Germline V lookup: CDR1 SGHAT, CDR2 FQNNGV. Trimming cost V 5 bases and J 5 bases, with 9 bases left between them.

This clone has a handful of counts. This rearrangement joins TRBV5-4 to TRBJ1-5; 10 positions match TRBD1. This CDR3 has 15 residues. After removal of 3 bases from V and 1 base from J, the junction contained 1 base not matched to a gene. Looked up from germline, CDR1 is SGHNT and CDR2 is YYREEE (reference sequence). CDR3 sequence: CASSSGQGSNQPQHF. In DNA, the CDR3 is TGTGCCAGCAGCTCGGGACAGGGGAGCAATCAGCCCCAGCATTTT.

V gene TRBV5-4 combines with J gene TRBJ1-2; the D is unclear. V was cut by 0 bases and J by 5 bases, with 14 bases left in between. The CDR3 is 15 residues long. CDR1 and CDR2 from the germline V gene are SGHNT and YYREEE (reference sequence). CDR3 sequence (DNA): TGTGCCAGCAGCTTGGCTGAGGGAGTTGGATATGGCTACACCTTC. Translating it yields CASSLAEGVGYGYTF.

This clone was detected a few times. The chain uses TRBV23-1 and TRBJ2-2; weak D call: TRBD1 (5 bases). TRBV23-1 belongs to the ORF category, with a function that is uncertain. V was trimmed by 4 bases and J by 2 bases, leaving 29 bases between them. This CDR3 region has 21 residues. For the CDR3, the DNA is TGCGCCAGCAGTCGACCTATGGGGCAGCCAAAGGCTTCCCAAAACACCGGGGAGCTGTTTTTT. Translating gives CASSRPMGQPKASQNTGELFF.

The chain links TRBV7-2 to TRBJ2-3, with D perhaps matching TRBD1 (6 bases). The germline V gene has CDR1 SGHTA and CDR2 FQGNSA. V lost 5 bases and J lost 15, with 15 bases in between. The CDR3 contains 11 residues. Here the CDR3 reads CASSRPGTSYF. The CDR3 nucleotides are TGTGCCAGCAGCCGACCGGGGACATCTTATTTT.

This chain's CDR3 is CASRRGSGETQYF. For the CDR3, the DNA is TGCGCCAGCAGGCGAGGGTCGGGGGAGACCCAGTACTTC. This chain connects TRBV5-1 to TRBJ2-5; a weak D match, TRBD2 (5 bases). The V and J ends lost 5 bases and 5 bases respectively, with 13 bases between them. CDR3 length: 13 amino acids. The germline CDR1 and CDR2 sequences are SGHRS and YFSETQ. Based on the CDR3 plus reference TRBV5-1 and TRBJ2-5, the full variable domain is KAGVTQTPRYLIKTRGQQVTLSCSPISGHRSVSWYQQTPGQGLQFLFEYFSETQRNKGNFPGRFSGRQFSNSRSEMNVSTLELGDSALYLCASRRGSGETQYFGPGTRLLVL.

V is TRBV19 and J is TRBJ2-7; perhaps TRBD1 as D (6 bases). V shed 4 bases and J shed 1 base, with 20 bases lying between them. Germline V gives CDR1 LNHDA, CDR2 SQIVND (reference sequence). The CDR3 sequence is 17 residues long. CDR3 coding DNA: TGTGCCAGTAGTACGATTCTTCCGATTGGACAGTCCTACGAGCAGTACTTC. This gives the protein CASSTILPIGQSYEQYF.

This clone came up a few times. The genes are TRBV9 and TRBJ1-1; 7 bases line up with TRBD1. The CDR3 contains 15 residues. CDR1 is SGDLS and CDR2 is YYNGEE in the germline V gene. V lost 5 bases and J lost 1; bases outside the gene matches: 8. CDR3 region: CASSRGGGRNTEAFF. CDR3 coding DNA: TGTGCCAGCAGTCGAGGGGGCGGTCGGAACACTGAAGCTTTCTTT.

This chain connects TRBV29-1 to TRBJ1-1; 10 bases match TRBD1. Germline CDR1 is SQVTM and CDR2 is ANQGSEA. The V segment lost 7 bases and the J segment 0 bases; nucleotides outside the gene matches: 5. This CDR3 has 14 amino acids. The CDR3 DNA sequence: TGCAGCGCTGACAGGGGGCACATGAACACTGAAGCTTTCTTT. The encoded protein is CSADRGHMNTEAFF.

V and J are TRBV30 and TRBJ2-7, with a weak D call TRBD2 (6 bases). CDR1 and CDR2 from the germline V gene are GTSNPN and SVGIG (reference sequence). With 0 bases removed from V and 5 bases from J, the gap between germline ends came to 8 bases. The length of the CDR3 is 12 residues. The DNA for the CDR3 is TGTGCCTGGAGTGTAAGGAGGGACGAGCAGTACTTC. Translated, it gives CAWSVRRDEQYF.

This clone was counted a few times. This chain uses TRBV6-5 with TRBJ1-4; 9 bases are shared with TRBD1. Germline CDR1 reads MNHEY; CDR2 reads SVGAGI. V lost 0 bases and J lost 10; bases outside the gene matches: 9. The CDR3 is 16 amino acids. CDR3: CASSYSSGTGTRKLFF. DNA for the CDR3: TGTGCCAGCAGTTACTCTTCCGGGACAGGGACCAGAAAACTGTTTTTT.

This clone was detected only a few times. The chain recombines TRBV7-2 with TRBJ1-1; a weak D match, TRBD1 (6 bases). V lost 5 bases and J 4 bases, leaving 11 bases between the germline ends. Germline assignment: CDR1 SGHTA and CDR2 FQGNSA. CDR3 length: 13 residues. CDR3 nucleotides: TGTGCCAGCAGCCCACAGGGTGCCACTGAAGCTTTCTTT. Protein: CASSPQGATEAFF.

The chain is built from TRBV27 and TRBJ2-3, with TRBD2 identical over 9 bases. Germline assignment: CDR1 MNHEY and CDR2 SMNVEV (reference sequence). With 3 bases clipped from V and 3 bases from J, the junction kept 4 bases outside the gene matches. The CDR3 contains 15 residues. The CDR3 DNA is TGTGCCAGCAGTTTCCTAGCGGGACTTACAGATACGCAGTATTTT. Its protein product is CASSFLAGLTDTQYF.

The chain links TRBV29-1 to TRBJ2-3, with 8 bases aligning to TRBD2. Trimming took 4 bases from V and 4 from J; bases not matched to a gene: 7. Germline V gives CDR1 SQVTM, CDR2 ANQGSEA. CDR3 length equals 14 residues. CDR3 sequence: CSVGSGSLADTQYF. In nucleotides, the CDR3 is TGCAGCGTTGGGAGCGGGAGCCTCGCAGATACGCAGTATTTT.

In this sample, this clone turned up a few times. The CDR3 sequence is CASSLVPGAPTDTQYF. The CDR3 coding sequence is TGTGCCAGCAGCTTAGTACCGGGAGCCCCCACCGATACGCAGTATTTT. The gene calls are TRBV7-7 and TRBJ2-3; a possible D gene is TRBD2 (6 bases). The CDR3 is made up of 16 amino acids. Germline CDR1 reads SSHAT; CDR2 reads FNYEAQ (reference sequence). V dropped 1 base and J dropped 6 bases, with 17 bases sitting between them.

The genes are TRBV2 and TRBJ2-1; D gene uncertain. V lost 7 bases, J lost 0 bases, and 19 bases lay in between. The CDR3 covers 17 residues. The germline V gene encodes CDR1 SNHLY and CDR2 FYNNEI. The CDR3 loop is CASTRAFDSSSYNEQFF. In DNA form, the CDR3 reads TGTGCCAGCACCAGAGCTTTCGACTCGAGCTCCTACAATGAGCAGTTCTTC.

This clone was counted between two and nine times. J is TRBJ2-7 and V is TRBV5-1, with 8 positions matching TRBD1. Trimming removed 0 bases from V and 2 bases from J; junction bases left unmatched: 10. The CDR3 is 17 residues long. Germline assignment: CDR1 SGHRS and CDR2 YFSETQ. The CDR3 loop reads CASSLAPSGTGAYEQYF. The CDR3 DNA sequence: TGCGCCAGCAGCTTGGCGCCCTCCGGGACAGGTGCCTACGAGCAGTACTTC. The variable domain in full, with the rest retrieved from reference TRBV5-1 and TRBJ2-7, is KAGVTQTPRYLIKTRGQQVTLSCSPISGHRSVSWYQQTPGQGLQFLFEYFSETQRNKGNFPGRFSGRQFSNSRSEMNVSTLELGDSALYLCASSLAPSGTGAYEQYFGPGTRLTVT.

This clone was seen only a few times. The chain joins TRBV7-2 to TRBJ1-1; 7 nucleotides align to TRBD1. The CDR3 length is 14 residues. Germline V gene data show CDR1 as SGHTA and CDR2 as FQGNSA. Germline trimming cut 4 bases from V and 4 bases from J; bases unmatched to any gene: 6. The CDR3 DNA reads TGTGCCAGCAGCTCCTCAGGGGGTATCACTGAAGCTTTCTTT. It encodes CASSSSGGITEAFF.

CDR3 nucleotides: TGTGCCAGCTCACCGACAGGACAAGAGACCCAGTACTTC. The encoded protein is CASSPTGQETQYF. V and J are TRBV18 and TRBJ2-5; D might be TRBD1 (6 bases). The CDR3 contains 13 residues. Trimming cost V 3 bases and J 2 bases, with 7 bases left between them. Germline CDR1 is KGHSH and CDR2 is LQKENI.

This clone was detected only a few times. The junction departs from germline at one end; a sequencing error may be responsible. The chain carries TRBV6-5 and TRBJ2-2; maybe TRBD2 (5 bases). The CDR3 is made up of 13 amino acids. Germline CDR1 reads MNHEY; CDR2 reads SVGAGI. Here the CDR3 reads CASSYPGTGELLF. The CDR3, as DNA: TGTGCCAGCAGTTACCCGGGCACCGGGGAGCTGCTTTTT.